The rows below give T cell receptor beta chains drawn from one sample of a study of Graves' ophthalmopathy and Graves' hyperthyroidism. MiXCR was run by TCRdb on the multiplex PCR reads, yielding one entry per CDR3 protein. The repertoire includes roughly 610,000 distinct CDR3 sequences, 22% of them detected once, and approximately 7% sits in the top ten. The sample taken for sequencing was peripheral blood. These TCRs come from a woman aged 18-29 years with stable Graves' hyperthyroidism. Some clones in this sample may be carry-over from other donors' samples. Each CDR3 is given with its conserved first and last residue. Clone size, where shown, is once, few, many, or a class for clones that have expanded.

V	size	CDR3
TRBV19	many	CASSIPGRPSNQPQHF
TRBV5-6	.	CASSRGSRIYEQYF
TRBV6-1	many	CASSNTGTYEQYF
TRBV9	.	CASSVGGGANNSPLHF
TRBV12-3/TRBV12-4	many	CASSLESGWGYTF
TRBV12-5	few	CASGLGGTEAFF
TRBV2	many	CASNRGGGAFF
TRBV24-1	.	CATSDLPGRGLAGELFF
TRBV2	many	CASSRAQSISSNEQFF
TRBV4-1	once	CASSQGSRATEAFF
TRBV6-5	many	CASRRGSNQPQHF
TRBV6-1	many	CASSDWDRGNQPQHF
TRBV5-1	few	CASSFRGTNTGELFF
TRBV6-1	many	CASSEGDTRGETQYF
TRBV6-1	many	CASSEANDQETQYF
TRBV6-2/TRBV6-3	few	CASSHHAEQYF
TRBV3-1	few	CASSRLAAGTADGYTF
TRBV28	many	CASSLIEDRAFEQYF
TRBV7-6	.	CASSPHQTRNTEAFF
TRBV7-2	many	CASSPDGAQPQHF
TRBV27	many	CASSFKIPGSSYEQYF
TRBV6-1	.	CATAGRNYGYTF
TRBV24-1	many	CATSDPRRGRGAPANTGELFF
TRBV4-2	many	CASSARDSDKQETQYF
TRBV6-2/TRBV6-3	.	CASRQNNQPQHF
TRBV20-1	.	CSARDWWTSGRAHTQYF
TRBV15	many	CATEAQGGWEAFF
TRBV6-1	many	CASSGLGDQPQHF
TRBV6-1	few	CASGVRGNSGANVLTF
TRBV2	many	CASNVGDSSYEQYF
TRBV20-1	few	CSARTWDGGVNTEAFF
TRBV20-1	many	CSARALKGQGDEQYF
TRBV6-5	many	CASSYADRATYEQYF